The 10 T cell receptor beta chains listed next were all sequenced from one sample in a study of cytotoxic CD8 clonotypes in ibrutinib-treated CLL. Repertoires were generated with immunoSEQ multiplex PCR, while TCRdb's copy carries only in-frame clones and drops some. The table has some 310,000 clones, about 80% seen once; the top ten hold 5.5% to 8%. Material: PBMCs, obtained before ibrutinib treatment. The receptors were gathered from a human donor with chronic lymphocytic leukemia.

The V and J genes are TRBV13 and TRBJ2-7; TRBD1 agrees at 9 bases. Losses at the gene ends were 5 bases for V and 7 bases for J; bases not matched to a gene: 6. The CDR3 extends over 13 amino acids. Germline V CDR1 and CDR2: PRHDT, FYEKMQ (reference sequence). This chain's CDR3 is CASSEGQGWEQYF. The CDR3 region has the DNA TGTGCCAGCAGCGAAGGACAGGGGTGGGAGCAGTACTTC. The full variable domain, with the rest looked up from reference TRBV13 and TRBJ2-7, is AAGVIQSPRHLIKEKRETATLKCYPIPRHDTVYWYQQGPGQDPQFLISFYEKMQSDKGSIPDRFSAQQFSDYHSELNMSSLELGDSALYFCASSEGQGWEQYFGPGTRLTVT.

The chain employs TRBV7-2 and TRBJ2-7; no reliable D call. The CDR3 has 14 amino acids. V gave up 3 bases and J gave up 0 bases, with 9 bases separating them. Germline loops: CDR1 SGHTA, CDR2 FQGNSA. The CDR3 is CASSFLGRSYEQYF. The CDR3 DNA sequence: TGTGCCAGCAGCTTTCTTGGGCGCTCCTACGAGCAGTACTTC.

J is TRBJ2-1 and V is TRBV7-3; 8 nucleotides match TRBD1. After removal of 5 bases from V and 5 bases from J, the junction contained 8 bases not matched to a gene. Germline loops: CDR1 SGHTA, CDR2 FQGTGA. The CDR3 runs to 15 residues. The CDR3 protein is CASSPWTGPDNEQFF. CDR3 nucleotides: TGTGCCAGCAGCCCCTGGACAGGGCCCGACAATGAGCAGTTCTTC.

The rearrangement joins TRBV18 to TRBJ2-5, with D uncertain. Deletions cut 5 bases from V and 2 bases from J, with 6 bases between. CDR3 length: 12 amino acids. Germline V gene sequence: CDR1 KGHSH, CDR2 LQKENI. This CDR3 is CASSAAQETQYF. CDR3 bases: TGTGCCAGCTCAGCTGCTCAAGAGACCCAGTACTTC.

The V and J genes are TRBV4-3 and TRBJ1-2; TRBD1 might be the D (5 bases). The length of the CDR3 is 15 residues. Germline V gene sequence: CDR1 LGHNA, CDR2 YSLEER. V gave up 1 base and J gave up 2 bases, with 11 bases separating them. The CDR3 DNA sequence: TGCGCCAGCAGCCAAGGTAAGCGGGACAACTATGGCTACACCTTC. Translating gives CASSQGKRDNYGYTF.

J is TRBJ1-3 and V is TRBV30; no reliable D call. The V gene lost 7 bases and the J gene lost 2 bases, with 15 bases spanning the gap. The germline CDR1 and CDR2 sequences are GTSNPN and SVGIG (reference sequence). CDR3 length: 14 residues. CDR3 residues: CASSGSRAGNTIYF. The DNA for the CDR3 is TGTGCCTCCTCCGGGAGCCGTGCTGGAAACACCATATATTTT.

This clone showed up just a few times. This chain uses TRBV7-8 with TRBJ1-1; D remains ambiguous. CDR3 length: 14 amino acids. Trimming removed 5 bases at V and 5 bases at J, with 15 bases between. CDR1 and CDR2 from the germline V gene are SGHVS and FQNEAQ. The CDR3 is CASSDYKGETEAFF. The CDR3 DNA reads TGTGCCAGCAGCGACTACAAGGGAGAGACTGAAGCTTTCTTT.

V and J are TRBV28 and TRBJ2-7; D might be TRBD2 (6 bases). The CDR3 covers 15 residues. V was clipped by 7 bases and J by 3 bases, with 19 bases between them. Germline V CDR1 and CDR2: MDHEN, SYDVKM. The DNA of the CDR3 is TGTGCCAGCAAGAGCGGGTCTAGCTCCCTCTACGAGCAGTACTTC. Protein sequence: CASKSGSSSLYEQYF. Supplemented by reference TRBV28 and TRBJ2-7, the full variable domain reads DVKVTQSSRYLVKRTGEKVFLECVQDMDHENMFWYRQDPGLGLRLIYFSYDVKMKEKGDIPEGYSVSREKKERFSLILESASTNQTSMYLCASKSGSSSLYEQYFGPGTRLTVT.

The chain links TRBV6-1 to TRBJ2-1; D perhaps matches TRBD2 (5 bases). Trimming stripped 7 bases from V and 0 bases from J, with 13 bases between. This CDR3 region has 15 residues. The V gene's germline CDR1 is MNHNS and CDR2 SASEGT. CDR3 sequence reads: CASKVGITSYNEQFF. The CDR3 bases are TGTGCCAGCAAAGTCGGGATAACCTCCTACAATGAGCAGTTCTTC.

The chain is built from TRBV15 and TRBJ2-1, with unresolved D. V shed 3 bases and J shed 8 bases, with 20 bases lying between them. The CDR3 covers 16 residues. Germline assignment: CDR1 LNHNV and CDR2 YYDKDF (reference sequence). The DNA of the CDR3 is TGTGCCACCAGCAGTGATTTTAAGGGCTGGGGTCATGAGCAGTTCTTC. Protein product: CATSSDFKGWGHEQFF.